The 8 T cell receptor beta chains given below trace back to one sample, sequenced in a study of T cell repertoires in cytomegalovirus infection (dated by TCRdb to about 2019). TCRdb shows the sequencer as Illumina HiSeq 1500. The public sequencing data were trimmed at Q25 with fastp and processed into clonotypes with MiXCR by TCRdb, which kept only in-frame beta chains. When rows share a CDR3 protein, they turn into one entry using the most common DNA and genes. The sample table holds fewer than 1,000,000 distinct CDR3 sequences, of which about 33% were seen once. Clones ranked in the top ten supply around an eighth of the sample. The sample's treatment or condition label, in plain terms: in vitro stimulation with specific CMV peptide epitopes to enrich CMV-specific T cells. Antigens of these TCRs are unknown. The sequencing used cultured CD8+ T cells from PBMCs, collected from culture after CMV antigen stimulation. The receptors come from a human donor in good health (CMV status not recorded). Some clones in this sample may be carry-over from other donors' samples.

This clonotype was counted a few times. One end of the junction does not line up with germline, which may come from a read error. CDR3 sequence reads: CASSYGRGRQEKLFF. The CDR3, as DNA: TGTGCTAGCAGCTACGGCAGGGGCAGGCAGGAAAAACTGTTTTTT. The V gene is TRBV7-6, the J gene TRBJ1-4; TRBD1 might be the D (6 bases). The CDR3 contains 15 residues. Looked up from germline, CDR1 is SGHVS and CDR2 is FNYEAQ.

This clonotype has a handful of counts. This chain uses TRBV10-3 with TRBJ2-1; D remains ambiguous. Germline V CDR1 and CDR2: ENHRY, SYGVKD. This CDR3 has 13 residues. The V end lost 0 bases, the J end lost 8 bases, and 8 bases lay between the germline ends. DNA for the CDR3: TGTGCCATCAGTGAGTCTCCCTTGGATGAGCAGTTCTTC. Translated, it gives CAISESPLDEQFF.

The CDR3, as DNA: TGTGCCAGCAGCTTAGCTCGGGACGGCCAAGAGACCCAGTACTTC. Its translation is CASSLARDGQETQYF. V gene TRBV7-9 combines with J gene TRBJ2-5; tentatively, D is TRBD1 or TRBD2 (5 bases each). Germline CDR1 reads SEHNR; CDR2 reads FQNEAQ (reference sequence). V lost 0 bases, J lost 1 base, and 9 bases lay in between. This CDR3 region has 15 residues.

The chain employs TRBV7-9 and TRBJ2-5; D gene unclear. The germline V gene encodes CDR1 SEHNR and CDR2 FQNEAQ (reference sequence). This CDR3 comprises 16 residues. The germline V and J ends were trimmed by 1 base and 5 bases, with 17 bases remaining between them. CDR3 region: CASSLVSGQTRETQYF. CDR3 in DNA: TGTGCCAGCAGCTTAGTGAGTGGCCAAACACGGGAGACCCAGTACTTC.

The chain uses TRBV25-1 and TRBJ2-7, with D tentatively TRBD2 (5 bases). The CDR3 is made up of 12 amino acids. Germline V gene data show CDR1 as MGHDK and CDR2 as SYGVNS. V lost 2 bases, J lost 6 bases, and 8 bases lay in between. The CDR3 sequence: CASSEPGVEQYV. DNA for the CDR3: TGTGCCAGCAGTGAACCCGGGGTCGAGCAGTACGTC.

V usage is TRBV7-9 and J usage is TRBJ1-2; D ambiguous. The germline gives CDR1 SEHNR, CDR2 FQNEAQ (reference sequence). The CDR3 extends over 13 amino acids. V lost 1 base and J 6 bases, leaving 9 bases between the germline ends. CDR3 loop: CASSLGGTHGYTF. The CDR3 DNA is TGTGCCAGCAGCTTAGGAGGAACGCATGGCTACACCTTC. The variable domain in full, with the rest retrieved from reference TRBV7-9 and TRBJ1-2, is DTGVSQNPRHKITKRGQNVTFRCDPISEHNRLYWYRQTLGQGPEFLTYFQNEAQLEKSRLLSDRFSAERPKGSFSTLEIQRTEQGDSAMYLCASSLGGTHGYTFGSGTRLTVV.

This chain joins TRBV20-1 and TRBJ1-1, with 8 bases fitting TRBD1. CDR3 length: 13 residues. The germline CDR1 and CDR2 sequences are DFQATT and SNEGSKA (reference sequence). The CDR3: CSLAGGESTEAFF. The CDR3 bases are TGCAGCCTGGCAGGGGGCGAGTCGACTGAAGCTTTCTTT.

Notes on this clonotype: This could be a read error, since a much larger clone is one nucleotide away. The gene calls are TRBV10-3 and TRBJ2-3, with D unclear. This CDR3 contains 11 residues. Trimming shortened V by 6 bases and J by 2 bases, and 3 bases separated the two germline ends. The germline CDR1 and CDR2 sequences are ENHRY and SYGVKD. The CDR3 spells CAISATDTQYF. In DNA, the CDR3 is TGTGCCATCAGCGCCACAGATACGCAGTATTTT.